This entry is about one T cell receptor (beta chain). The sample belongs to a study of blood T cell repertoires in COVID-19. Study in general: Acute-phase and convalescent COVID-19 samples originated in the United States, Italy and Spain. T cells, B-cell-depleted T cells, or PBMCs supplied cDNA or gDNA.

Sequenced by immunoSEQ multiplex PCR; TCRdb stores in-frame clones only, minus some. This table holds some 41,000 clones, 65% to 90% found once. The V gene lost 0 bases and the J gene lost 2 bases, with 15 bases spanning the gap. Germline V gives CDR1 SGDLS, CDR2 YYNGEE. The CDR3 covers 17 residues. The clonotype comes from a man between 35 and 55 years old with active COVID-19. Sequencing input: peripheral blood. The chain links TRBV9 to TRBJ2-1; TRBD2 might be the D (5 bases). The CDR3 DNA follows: TGTGCCAGCAGCGTAGCCCTCGGCGGGTACACCTACAATGAGCAGTTCTTC. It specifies CASSVALGGYTYNEQFF.